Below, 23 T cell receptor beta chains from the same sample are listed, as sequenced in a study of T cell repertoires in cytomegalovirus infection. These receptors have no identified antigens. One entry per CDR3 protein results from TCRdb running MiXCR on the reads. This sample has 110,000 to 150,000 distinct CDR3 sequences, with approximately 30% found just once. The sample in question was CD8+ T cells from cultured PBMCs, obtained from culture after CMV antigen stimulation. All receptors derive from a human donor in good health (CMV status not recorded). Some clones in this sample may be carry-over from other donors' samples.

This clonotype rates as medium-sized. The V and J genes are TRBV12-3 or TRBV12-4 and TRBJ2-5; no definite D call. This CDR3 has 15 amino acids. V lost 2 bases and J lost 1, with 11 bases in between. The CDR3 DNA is TGTGCCAGCAGTTTACACCTGCCCTTCCAAGAGACCCAGTACTTC. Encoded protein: CASSLHLPFQETQYF.

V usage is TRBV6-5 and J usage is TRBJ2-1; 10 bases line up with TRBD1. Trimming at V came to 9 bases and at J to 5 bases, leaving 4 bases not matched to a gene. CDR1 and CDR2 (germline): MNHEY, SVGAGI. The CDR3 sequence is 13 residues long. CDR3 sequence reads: CASGQGVDNEQFF. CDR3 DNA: TGTGCCAGTGGACAGGGGGTCGACAATGAGCAGTTCTTC.

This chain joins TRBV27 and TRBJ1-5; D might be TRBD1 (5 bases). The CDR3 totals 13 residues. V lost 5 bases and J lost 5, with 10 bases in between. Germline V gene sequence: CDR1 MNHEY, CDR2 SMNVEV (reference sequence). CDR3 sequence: CASSDSRDQPQHF. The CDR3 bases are TGTGCCAGCAGTGACAGCCGTGATCAGCCCCAGCATTTT.

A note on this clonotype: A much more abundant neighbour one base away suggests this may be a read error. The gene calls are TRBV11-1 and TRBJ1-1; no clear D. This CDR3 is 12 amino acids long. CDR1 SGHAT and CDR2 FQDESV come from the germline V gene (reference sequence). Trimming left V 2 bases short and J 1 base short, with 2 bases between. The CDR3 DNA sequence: TGTGCCAGCAGCTTATGGAACACTGAAGCTTTCTTT. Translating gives CASSLWNTEAFF.

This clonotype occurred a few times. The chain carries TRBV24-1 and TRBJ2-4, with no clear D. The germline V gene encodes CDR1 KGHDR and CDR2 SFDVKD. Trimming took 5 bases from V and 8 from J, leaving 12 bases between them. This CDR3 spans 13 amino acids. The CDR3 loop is CATSGGSWDIQYF. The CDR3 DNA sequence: TGTGCCACCAGTGGGGGTAGTTGGGACATTCAGTACTTC.

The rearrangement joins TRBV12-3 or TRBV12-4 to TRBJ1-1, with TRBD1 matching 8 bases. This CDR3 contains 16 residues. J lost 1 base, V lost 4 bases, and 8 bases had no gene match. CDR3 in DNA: TGTGCCAGCAGTTCCGGGACAGGTATGGAGAACACTGAAGCTTTCTTT. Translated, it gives CASSSGTGMENTEAFF.

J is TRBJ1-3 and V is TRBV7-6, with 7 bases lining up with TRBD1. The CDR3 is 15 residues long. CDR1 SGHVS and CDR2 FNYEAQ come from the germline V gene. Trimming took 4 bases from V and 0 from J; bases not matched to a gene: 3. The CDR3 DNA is TGTGCCAGCAGCTCCACAGGGGACTCTGGAAACACCATATATTTT. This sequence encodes CASSSTGDSGNTIYF. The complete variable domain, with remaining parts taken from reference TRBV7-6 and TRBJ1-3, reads GAGVSQSPRYKVTKRGQDVALRCDPISGHVSLYWYRQALGQGPEFLTYFNYEAQQDKSGLPNDRFSAERPEGSISTLTIQRTEQRDSAMYRCASSSTGDSGNTIYFGEGSWLTVV.

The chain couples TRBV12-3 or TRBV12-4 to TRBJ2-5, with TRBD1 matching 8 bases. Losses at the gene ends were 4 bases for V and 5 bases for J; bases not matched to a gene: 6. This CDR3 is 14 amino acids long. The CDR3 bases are TGTGCCAGCAGTTCCCCGACAGGGGACGAGACCCAGTACTTC. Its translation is CASSSPTGDETQYF.

The CDR3 loop reads CASSLAVTEAFF. CDR3 in DNA: TGTGCCAGCAGCTTAGCGGTAACCGAGGCTTTCTTT. The chain has TRBV7-6 and TRBJ1-1; no firm D call. Trimming left V 0 bases short and J 11 bases short, with 10 bases between. CDR1 is SGHVS, CDR2 FNYEAQ, per germline. CDR3 length equals 12 residues.

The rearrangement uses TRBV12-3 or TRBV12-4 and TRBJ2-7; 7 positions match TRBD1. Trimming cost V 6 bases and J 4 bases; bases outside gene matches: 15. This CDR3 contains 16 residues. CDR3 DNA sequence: TGTGCCAGCAGGGCCAAAGGGGGCTGGGCTGAGTACGAGCAGTACTTC. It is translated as CASRAKGGWAEYEQYF.

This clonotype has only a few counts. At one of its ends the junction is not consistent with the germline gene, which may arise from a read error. CDR3 residues: CASTLGGTGGGRTEAFF. In nucleotides, the CDR3 is TGTGCCAGCACCTTAGGTGGGACAGGGGGCGGTCGCACTGAAGCTTTCTTT. The chain recombines TRBV7-9 with TRBJ1-1, with TRBD1 matching over 12 bases. CDR3 size: 17 residues. Germline V gives CDR1 SEHNR, CDR2 FQNEAQ (reference sequence).

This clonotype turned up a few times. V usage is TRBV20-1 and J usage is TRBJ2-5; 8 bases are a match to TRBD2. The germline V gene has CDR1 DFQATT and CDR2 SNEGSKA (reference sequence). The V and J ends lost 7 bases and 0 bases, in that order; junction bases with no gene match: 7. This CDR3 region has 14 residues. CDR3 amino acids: CSVTGGPNQETQYF. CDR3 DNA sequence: TGCAGTGTTACGGGGGGGCCGAACCAAGAGACCCAGTACTTC.

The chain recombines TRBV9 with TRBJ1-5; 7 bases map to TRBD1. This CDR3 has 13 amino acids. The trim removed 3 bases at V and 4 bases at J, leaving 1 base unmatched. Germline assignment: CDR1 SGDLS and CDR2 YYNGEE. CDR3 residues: CASSAGGNQPQHF. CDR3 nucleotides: TGTGCCAGCAGCGCAGGGGGGAATCAGCCCCAGCATTTT.

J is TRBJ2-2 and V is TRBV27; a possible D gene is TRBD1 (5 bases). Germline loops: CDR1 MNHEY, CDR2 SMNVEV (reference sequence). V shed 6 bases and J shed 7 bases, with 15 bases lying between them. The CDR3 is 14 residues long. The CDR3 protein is CASSSGQGIGELFF. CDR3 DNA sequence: TGTGCCAGCAGCTCTGGGCAGGGAATCGGGGAGCTGTTTTTT.

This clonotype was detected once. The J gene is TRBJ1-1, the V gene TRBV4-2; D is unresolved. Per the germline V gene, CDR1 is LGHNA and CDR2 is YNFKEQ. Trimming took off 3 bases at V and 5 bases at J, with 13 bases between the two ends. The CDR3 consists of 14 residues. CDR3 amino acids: CASSQDSEVTEAFF. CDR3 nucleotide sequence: TGTGCCAGCAGCCAGGACTCCGAGGTGACTGAAGCTTTCTTT.

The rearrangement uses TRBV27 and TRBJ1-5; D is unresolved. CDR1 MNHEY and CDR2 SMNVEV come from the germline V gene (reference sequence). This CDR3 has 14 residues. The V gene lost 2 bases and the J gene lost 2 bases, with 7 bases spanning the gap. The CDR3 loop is CASSLAMGNQPQHF. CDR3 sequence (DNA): TGTGCCAGCAGTTTAGCCATGGGCAATCAGCCCCAGCATTTT.

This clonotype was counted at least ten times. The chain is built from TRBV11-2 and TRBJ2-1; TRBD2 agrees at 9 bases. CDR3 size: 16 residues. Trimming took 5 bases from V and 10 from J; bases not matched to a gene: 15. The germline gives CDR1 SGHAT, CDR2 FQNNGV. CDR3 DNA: TGTGCCAGCAGCCTTAGTGGGTGGCGGGGGGGAGAGGAGCAGTTCTTC. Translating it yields CASSLSGWRGGEEQFF.

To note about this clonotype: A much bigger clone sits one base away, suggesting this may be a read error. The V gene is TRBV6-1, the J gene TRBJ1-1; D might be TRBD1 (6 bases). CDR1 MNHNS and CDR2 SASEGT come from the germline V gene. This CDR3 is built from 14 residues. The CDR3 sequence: CASSYGGAGTEAYF. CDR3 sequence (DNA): TGTGCCAGCAGTTACGGGGGCGCCGGGACTGAAGCTTACTTT.

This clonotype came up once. The CDR3 DNA reads TGTGCCAGCTTGGGCAGGACCTACGAGCAGTACTTC. It codes for CASLGRTYEQYF. This rearrangement joins TRBV2 to TRBJ2-7; D remains unclear. Germline CDR1 reads SNHLY; CDR2 reads FYNNEI. V dropped 8 bases and J dropped 2 bases, with 10 bases sitting between them. The CDR3 sequence is 12 residues long.

The CDR3 region is CASSQDTGGFRGETQYF. In DNA form, the CDR3 reads TGCGCCAGCAGCCAAGATACAGGAGGCTTCAGAGGGGAGACCCAGTACTTC. The chain couples TRBV4-1 to TRBJ2-5, with D possibly being TRBD1 or TRBD2 (5 bases each). The V end was cut by 0 bases, the J end by 5 bases, with 19 bases between. The CDR3 sequence is 17 residues long. Germline V lookup: CDR1 MGHRA, CDR2 YSYEKL.

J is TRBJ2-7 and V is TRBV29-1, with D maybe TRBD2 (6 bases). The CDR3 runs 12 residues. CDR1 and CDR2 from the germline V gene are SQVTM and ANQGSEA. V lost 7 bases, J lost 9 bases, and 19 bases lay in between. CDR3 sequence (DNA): TGCAGCGCGACGGGACCGACCGGGGGGCAGTACTTC. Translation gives CSATGPTGGQYF.

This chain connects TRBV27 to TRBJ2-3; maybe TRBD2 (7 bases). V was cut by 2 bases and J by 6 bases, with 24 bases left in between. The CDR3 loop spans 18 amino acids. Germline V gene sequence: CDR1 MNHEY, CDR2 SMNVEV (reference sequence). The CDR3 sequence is CASSLRPRGAPPKDTQYF. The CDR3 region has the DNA TGTGCCAGCAGTTTAAGACCCCGGGGGGCCCCACCAAAGGATACGCAGTATTTT.

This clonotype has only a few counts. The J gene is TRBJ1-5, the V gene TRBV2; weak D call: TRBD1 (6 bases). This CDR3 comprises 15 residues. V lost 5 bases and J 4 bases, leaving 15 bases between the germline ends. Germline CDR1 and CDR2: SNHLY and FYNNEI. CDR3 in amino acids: CASSPNGGRNQPQHF. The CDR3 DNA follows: TGTGCCAGCAGTCCAAACGGGGGCAGGAATCAGCCCCAGCATTTT.